These 17 T cell receptor beta chains were sequenced from one sample in a study of post-analysis software for immune sequencing data. The study's findings and limits: There were roughly 5 TRBV segments more frequent in patients than controls, and TRBV5-6, TRBV5-1 and TRBV20-1 were among them.

Their specific antigens are unknown. Each TCR beta cDNA library carried unique molecular identifiers. One entry per CDR3 protein, called by TCRdb with MiXCR from the PCR reads. The table shows about 560,000 distinct CDR3 sequences, with roughly two fifths occurring only once. The sample comprised blood. These TCRs come from a girl between 5 and 17 years old with multiple sclerosis.

This clonotype was detected only a few times. The chain employs TRBV4-1 and TRBJ1-5; 8 bases line up with TRBD1. The ends lost 0 bases at V and 4 bases at J; junction bases unmatched: 8. CDR1 and CDR2 (germline): MGHRA, YSYEKL. The CDR3 has 17 amino acids. This CDR3 reads CASSQELGRGPNQPQHF. For the CDR3, the DNA is TGCGCCAGCAGCCAAGAGTTAGGCAGGGGGCCTAATCAGCCCCAGCATTTT.

This chain links TRBV29-1 with TRBJ1-2; D unresolved. The CDR3 runs to 11 residues. The germline V and J ends were trimmed by 6 bases and 5 bases, with 10 bases remaining between them. The germline CDR1 and CDR2 sequences are SQVTM and ANQGSEA. CDR3 protein: CSVVQEYGYTF. The CDR3 DNA is TGCAGCGTCGTCCAGGAGTATGGCTACACCTTC.

In its sample, this clonotype was seen a few times. V usage is TRBV15 and J usage is TRBJ2-7; D not resolved. The ends were cut back, 0 bases at V and 3 bases at J, with 6 bases in the middle. The CDR3 extends over 13 amino acids. From germline, CDR1 is LNHNV and CDR2 YYDKDF (reference sequence). CDR3 protein: CATSRDLDYEQYF. The DNA for the CDR3 is TGTGCCACCAGCAGAGATCTCGACTACGAGCAGTACTTC. Full variable domain (rest looked up from reference TRBV15 and TRBJ2-7): DAMVIQNPRYQVTQFGKPVTLSCSQTLNHNVMYWYQQKSSQAPKLLFHYYDKDFNNEADTPDNFQSRRPNTSFCFLDIRSPGLGDTAMYLCATSRDLDYEQYFGPGTRLTVT.

This chain uses TRBV29-1 with TRBJ2-7; a weak D match, TRBD2 (5 bases). V dropped 3 bases and J dropped 5 bases, with 17 bases sitting between them. CDR1 is SQVTM, CDR2 ANQGSEA, per germline. This CDR3 is 14 amino acids long. DNA for the CDR3: TGCAGCGTTGATACTGGACTCGAGAGTAACGAGCAGTACTTC. Residues: CSVDTGLESNEQYF.

V and J are TRBV29-1 and TRBJ2-3, with D maybe TRBD1 (6 bases). Germline CDR1 SQVTM, CDR2 ANQGSEA. Trimming shortened V by 4 bases and J by 3 bases, and 14 bases separated the two germline ends. The CDR3 totals 14 residues. The CDR3, as DNA: TGCAGCGTTGCCCCCAGGGGACGGACAGATACGCAGTATTTT. It translates to CSVAPRGRTDTQYF.

This chain links TRBV11-2 with TRBJ2-5; D call uncertain. Trimming cost V 0 bases and J 4 bases, with 12 bases left between them. CDR1 is SGHAT, CDR2 FQNNGV, per germline. This CDR3 contains 15 residues. CDR3 sequence: CASSLEPRSGETQYF. Written as DNA, the CDR3 is TGTGCCAGCAGCTTAGAACCGAGGTCGGGAGAGACCCAGTACTTC.

This clonotype came up a few times. This rearrangement joins TRBV5-6 to TRBJ2-5; TRBD1 agrees at 8 bases. This CDR3 has 14 residues. Germline V gene sequence: CDR1 SGHDT, CDR2 YYEEEE. With 2 bases clipped from V and 4 bases from J, the junction kept 4 bases outside the gene matches. CDR3 sequence: CASSLQGVRETQYF. The CDR3 DNA reads as TGTGCCAGCAGCTTACAGGGGGTCCGAGAGACCCAGTACTTC.

The chain employs TRBV7-8 and TRBJ2-7; unclear D gene. This CDR3 spans 14 amino acids. Trimming stripped 2 bases from V and 3 bases from J, with 11 bases between. Germline-derived CDR1 and CDR2 are SGHVS and FQNEAQ. CDR3 amino acids: CASSLIPGGYEQYF. DNA for the CDR3: TGTGCCAGCAGCTTAATCCCAGGCGGCTACGAGCAGTACTTC.

This clonotype came up a few times. This chain links TRBV4-1 with TRBJ2-5; 12 bases align to TRBD2. The CDR3 spans 17 residues. V was clipped by 0 bases and J by 5 bases; unmatched bases: 7. Germline V gene data show CDR1 as MGHRA and CDR2 as YSYEKL. CDR3 nucleotide sequence: TGCGCCAGCAGCCAAGAATGGCTAGCGGGAGGGGCGGAGACCCAGTACTTC. Residues: CASSQEWLAGGAETQYF.

The chain carries TRBV20-1 and TRBJ2-5, with D possibly being TRBD2 (6 bases). Trimming pared 6 bases from V and 5 bases from J, leaving 16 bases between. CDR1 and CDR2 (germline): DFQATT, SNEGSKA (reference sequence). The CDR3 covers 13 residues. For the CDR3, the DNA is TGCAGTGCCCACCGATCTGGGAGGGAGACCCAGTACTTC. This gives the protein CSAHRSGRETQYF.

A few counts support this clonotype. The chain is built from TRBV29-1 and TRBJ2-1; D possibly uses TRBD1 or TRBD2 (6 bases each). Per germline, CDR1 SQVTM and CDR2 ANQGSEA. Between the trimmed V and J ends, which lost 3 bases and 8 bases, there was a span of 14 bases. CDR3 size: 13 residues. The CDR3 protein is CSVELAGEDEQFF. DNA for the CDR3: TGCAGCGTTGAGCTTGCAGGGGAGGATGAGCAGTTCTTC.

There are a few counts of this clonotype. One junction end does not reproduce the germline sequence, and a read error may be involved. V gene TRBV28 combines with J gene TRBJ2-5; TRBD1 matches 8 bases. CDR1 MDHEN and CDR2 SYDVKM come from the germline V gene. The CDR3 spans 14 residues. The CDR3 sequence: CAGSSDRAQETQYF. In DNA, the CDR3 is TGTGCCGGCAGTTCGGACAGGGCCCAAGAGACCCAGTACTTC.

This clonotype came up a few times. This CDR3 is CASSVVQPTSGRASTYEQYF. CDR3 nucleotides: TGTGCCAGCAGTGTCGTCCAGCCGACTAGCGGGAGGGCCTCAACCTACGAGCAGTACTTC. The chain recombines TRBV6-1 with TRBJ2-7; 14 nucleotides line up with TRBD2. Germline CDR1 reads MNHNS; CDR2 reads SASEGT. This CDR3 spans 20 amino acids. V was pared by 4 bases and J by 2 bases, with 16 bases of the junction left unmatched.

This clonotype has only one observation. The V and J genes are TRBV6-6 and TRBJ2-2; possible D gene TRBD2, 5 bases. CDR1 and CDR2 (germline): MNHNY, SVGAGI (reference sequence). The CDR3 totals 14 residues. Trimming took 5 bases from V and 7 from J, leaving 14 bases between them. The CDR3 DNA follows: TGTGCCAGCAGTCGACACGACTACGACGGGGAGCTGTTTTTT. Translating gives CASSRHDYDGELFF.

The V call is TRBV6-6, the J call TRBJ2-5, with 7 positions matching TRBD1. The DNA end is a closer match to TRBJ2-7, so the J assignment may be wrong. The CDR3 has 13 residues. Germline V gives CDR1 MNHNY, CDR2 SVGAGI (reference sequence). The CDR3 loop reads CASSKDRNHEQYF. In DNA form, the CDR3 reads TGTGCCAGCAGTAAGGACAGGAACCACGAGCAGTACTTC.

This clonotype was observed a handful of times. The chain joins TRBV10-3 to TRBJ2-3, with D perhaps matching TRBD1 or TRBD2 (5 bases each). The V gene lost 9 bases and the J gene lost 3 bases, with 13 bases spanning the gap. Germline lookup yields CDR1 ENHRY and CDR2 SYGVKD. The CDR3 has 13 amino acids. CDR3 residues: CAMGEILTDTQYF. In nucleotides, the CDR3 is TGTGCCATGGGGGAAATATTAACAGATACGCAGTATTTT.

The J gene is TRBJ2-1, the V gene TRBV28, with D perhaps TRBD2 (7 bases). Trimming took 8 bases from V and 3 from J, leaving 20 bases between them. The CDR3 runs to 16 residues. Germline CDR1 MDHEN, CDR2 SYDVKM. The CDR3 region is CASFTQGRGHYNEQFF. CDR3 in DNA: TGTGCCAGCTTCACCCAGGGGAGGGGTCACTACAATGAGCAGTTCTTC. Full variable domain (outside the CDR3, taken from reference TRBV28 and TRBJ2-1): DVKVTQSSRYLVKRTGEKVFLECVQDMDHENMFWYRQDPGLGLRLIYFSYDVKMKEKGDIPEGYSVSREKKERFSLILESASTNQTSMYLCASFTQGRGHYNEQFFGPGTRLTVL.